The 27 T cell receptor beta chains reported below all come from one sample, sequenced in a study of blood T cell repertoires in COVID-19. Profiled with immunoSEQ multiplex PCR; TCRdb holds only in-frame clones, not every one. The data show 95,000 to 150,000 clones, roughly 88% seen once. Sample: peripheral blood. Receptors originate from a man aged 40-49 years with acute or convalescent COVID-19.

The chain employs TRBV5-4 and TRBJ2-1; TRBD2 is a possible D gene (6 bases). CDR1 is SGHNT, CDR2 YYREEE, per germline (reference sequence). The CDR3 sequence is 16 residues long. V shed 0 bases and J shed 1 base, with 11 bases lying between them. CDR3 sequence: CASSLAGGESYNEQFF. DNA for the CDR3: TGTGCCAGCAGCTTGGCCGGGGGTGAGTCCTACAATGAGCAGTTCTTC.

V usage is TRBV9 and J usage is TRBJ2-1, with 8 bases identical to TRBD1. V was pared by 3 bases and J by 5 bases, with 7 bases of the junction left unmatched. The CDR3 is 15 amino acids. Germline CDR1 SGDLS, CDR2 YYNGEE. CDR3 sequence: CASSARTGMNNEQFF. The DNA of the CDR3 is TGTGCCAGCAGCGCCAGGACAGGGATGAACAATGAGCAGTTCTTC.

This clone was found once. The rearrangement joins TRBV3-1 (or the pseudogene TRBV3-2) to TRBJ2-1, with 13 bases that match TRBD2. CDR3 size: 16 residues. The V gene's germline CDR1 is LGHDT and CDR2 YNNKEL (reference sequence). Trimming at V came to 7 bases and at J to 9 bases, leaving 12 bases not matched to a gene. In DNA form, the CDR3 reads TGTGCCAGCACCCTCTTGACTAGCGGGAGGAGATGTGAGCAGTTCTTC. It specifies CASTLLTSGRRCEQFF.

The gene calls are TRBV4-3 and TRBJ2-3; 9 bases align to TRBD2. Trimming cost V 0 bases and J 1 base; bases outside gene matches: 5. Germline CDR1 and CDR2: LGHNA and YSLEER. The CDR3 has 17 amino acids. This CDR3 reads CASSQDLVAGGTDTQYF. The CDR3 DNA sequence: TGCGCCAGCAGCCAAGATCTGGTAGCGGGGGGCACAGATACGCAGTATTTT.

This chain uses TRBV5-1 with TRBJ2-3; D remains unclear. The germline V gene encodes CDR1 SGHRS and CDR2 YFSETQ. Deletions cut 0 bases from V and 2 bases from J, with 7 bases between. The CDR3 covers 14 residues. The CDR3: CASSLGGSTDTQYF. The DNA for the CDR3 is TGCGCCAGCAGCTTGGGCGGCTCCACAGATACGCAGTATTTT.

The table lists this clone with a few counts. This sequence joins TRBV5-1 and TRBJ1-1; 9 nucleotides align to TRBD1. In germline, CDR1 is SGHRS, CDR2 YFSETQ. The CDR3 contains 13 residues. With 3 bases clipped from V and 5 bases from J, the junction kept 2 bases outside the gene matches. CDR3 sequence: CASSWDRDTEAFF. The DNA of the CDR3 is TGCGCCAGCAGCTGGGACAGGGATACTGAAGCTTTCTTT.

The chain joins TRBV6-5 to TRBJ2-2, with a tentative D call TRBD1 (6 bases). Germline lookup yields CDR1 MNHEY and CDR2 SVGAGI. Trimming shortened V by 7 bases and J by 6 bases, and 9 bases separated the two germline ends. The CDR3 has 12 amino acids. This CDR3 is CASNTGPGELFF. The CDR3 DNA sequence: TGTGCCAGCAACACAGGGCCCGGGGAGCTGTTTTTT.

This clone was found once. The V gene is TRBV3-1 (or the pseudogene TRBV3-2), the J gene TRBJ1-2; perhaps TRBD1 as D (6 bases). The V gene's germline CDR1 is LGHDT and CDR2 YNNKEL (reference sequence). The CDR3 runs to 17 residues. Trimming cost V 0 bases and J 3 bases, with 17 bases left between them. The CDR3 here is CASSQDIQQGYDYGYTF. The CDR3 nucleotides read TGTGCCAGCAGCCAAGATATCCAACAGGGATATGACTATGGCTACACCTTC.

This rearrangement joins TRBV15 to TRBJ2-2, with D hard to call. This CDR3 is 14 amino acids long. Germline lookup yields CDR1 LNHNV and CDR2 YYDKDF (reference sequence). Between the trimmed V and J ends, which lost 0 bases and 7 bases, there was a span of 9 bases. The CDR3 sequence is CATSRDGDGGELFF. The CDR3 DNA reads TGTGCCACCAGCAGAGATGGAGATGGCGGGGAGCTGTTTTTT. The entire variable domain, with the rest obtained from reference TRBV15 and TRBJ2-2, is as follows: DAMVIQNPRYQVTQFGKPVTLSCSQTLNHNVMYWYQQKSSQAPKLLFHYYDKDFNNEADTPDNFQSRRPNTSFCFLDIRSPGLGDTAMYLCATSRDGDGGELFFGEGSRLTVL.

This chain joins TRBV5-1 and TRBJ2-1; TRBD2 might be the D (5 bases). Germline CDR1 and CDR2: SGHRS and YFSETQ. With 4 bases removed from V and 0 bases from J, the gap between germline ends came to 14 bases. CDR3 length equals 16 residues. The CDR3 DNA is TGCGCCAGCAGCACCCTGGACTCTAGCTCCTACAATGAGCAGTTCTTC. Translation gives CASSTLDSSSYNEQFF.

This chain links TRBV9 with TRBJ2-7, with TRBD2 matching over 8 bases. Germline V lookup: CDR1 SGDLS, CDR2 YYNGEE. J was trimmed by 3 bases and V by 0 bases; bases with no gene match: 11. This CDR3 has 17 residues. The CDR3: CASSVGPRLAKFYEQYF. The CDR3 coding sequence is TGTGCCAGCAGCGTAGGGCCCAGACTAGCGAAGTTCTACGAGCAGTACTTC.

V usage is TRBV18 and J usage is TRBJ2-7; D may be TRBD2 (6 bases). In germline, CDR1 is KGHSH, CDR2 LQKENI. V dropped 0 bases and J dropped 0 bases, with 9 bases sitting between them. The CDR3 runs to 15 residues. CDR3 protein: CASSPPAGNSYEQYF. The CDR3 DNA reads TGTGCCAGCTCACCACCGGCGGGGAACTCCTACGAGCAGTACTTC.

This chain links TRBV7-8 with TRBJ1-1; a possible D gene is TRBD1 (5 bases). Trimming took off 3 bases at V and 3 bases at J, with 8 bases between the two ends. The CDR3 runs to 13 residues. Germline values: CDR1 SGHVS, CDR2 FQNEAQ. In DNA, the CDR3 is TGTGCCAGCAGCTTCGGGGGGGACACTGAAGCTTTCTTT. This translates into CASSFGGDTEAFF.

A single count supports this clone. The V call is TRBV2, the J call TRBJ1-4, with 10 bases matching TRBD1. CDR3 size: 18 residues. Germline V gene lookup returns CDR1 SNHLY and CDR2 FYNNEI. Trimming cost V 3 bases and J 8 bases; bases outside gene matches: 15. As DNA, the CDR3 is TGTGCCAGCAGTGAGATCGGGACAGGGGTATTCCTAGGGGAAAAACTGTTTTTT. Encoded protein: CASSEIGTGVFLGEKLFF. The whole variable domain, remainder taken from reference TRBV2 and TRBJ1-4, is EPEVTQTPSHQVTQMGQEVILRCVPISNHLYFYWYRQILGQKVEFLVSFYNNEISEKSEIFDDQFSVERPDGSNFTLKIRSTKLEDSAMYFCASSEIGTGVFLGEKLFFGSGTQLSVL.

J is TRBJ2-3 and V is TRBV15; 10 positions agree with TRBD1. The ends lost 7 bases at V and 4 bases at J; junction bases unmatched: 5. Germline CDR1 and CDR2: LNHNV and YYDKDF (reference sequence). This CDR3 has 14 residues. Here the CDR3 reads CATTPGQGSDTQYF. The CDR3 DNA reads TGTGCCACCACGCCGGGACAGGGGTCAGATACGCAGTATTTT.

The rearrangement joins TRBV18 to TRBJ2-3; the D gene is possibly TRBD1 (6 bases). CDR3 length: 13 amino acids. V lost 7 bases and J lost 1, with 9 bases in between. The germline V gene encodes CDR1 KGHSH and CDR2 LQKENI. CDR3 region: CASFAGGTDTQYF. The CDR3 bases are TGTGCCAGCTTCGCAGGGGGCACAGATACGCAGTATTTT.

In its sample, this clone was seen a few times. The chain has TRBV3-1 (or the pseudogene TRBV3-2) and TRBJ2-1, with 12 bases matching TRBD2. This CDR3 is built from 17 residues. The V gene end was trimmed by 4 bases and the J gene end by 3 bases; junction bases not matched to a gene: 7. CDR1 is LGHDT and CDR2 is YNNKEL in the germline V gene (reference sequence). The CDR3 DNA reads TGTGCCAGCAGCCCCCGGACTAGCGGGACTTACTACAATGAGCAGTTCTTC. This translates into CASSPRTSGTYYNEQFF.

The chain carries TRBV18 and TRBJ1-2; the D is unclear. Trimming left V 1 base short and J 4 bases short, with 19 bases between. The germline V gene has CDR1 KGHSH and CDR2 LQKENI. The CDR3 spans 17 residues. In DNA, the CDR3 is TGTGCCAGCTCACCACTTGTCGCGCGGGGAAAGCCCTATGGCTACACCTTC. It yields the protein CASSPLVARGKPYGYTF.

The chain combines TRBV5-1 with TRBJ2-6; D possibly corresponds to TRBD1 (5 bases). This CDR3 region has 15 residues. The germline V and J ends were trimmed by 3 bases and 0 bases, with 7 bases remaining between them. From germline, CDR1 is SGHRS and CDR2 YFSETQ. This CDR3 reads CASSYDSSGANVLTF. The CDR3 nucleotides are TGCGCCAGCAGCTACGACAGCTCTGGGGCCAACGTCCTGACTTTC.

This chain connects TRBV6-5 to TRBJ1-1; tentative D call: TRBD1 (5 bases). Trimming pared 6 bases from V and 6 bases from J, leaving 14 bases between. CDR3 size: 13 residues. CDR1 MNHEY and CDR2 SVGAGI come from the germline V gene. CDR3: CASRFRDKAEAFF. The CDR3 DNA reads TGTGCCAGCAGGTTCAGGGATAAGGCTGAAGCTTTCTTT.

This chain uses TRBV11-2 with TRBJ2-7, with D maybe TRBD2 (6 bases). V was cut by 1 base and J by 6 bases, with 13 bases left in between. The CDR3 loop spans 14 amino acids. CDR1 is SGHAT and CDR2 is FQNNGV in the germline V gene. CDR3 sequence reads: CASSLGGGAGEQYF. CDR3 nucleotides: TGTGCCAGCAGCTTAGGGGGAGGTGCAGGCGAGCAGTACTTC.

The chain recombines TRBV6-5 with TRBJ2-5; maybe TRBD2 (5 bases). The CDR3 is 13 residues long. From germline, CDR1 is MNHEY and CDR2 SVGAGI. V shed 7 bases and J shed 3 bases, with 12 bases lying between them. The CDR3 spells CASTLAFKETQYF. CDR3 nucleotide sequence: TGTGCCAGCACTCTAGCTTTCAAAGAGACCCAGTACTTC.

The rearrangement links TRBV30 to TRBJ2-7; a weak D match, TRBD1 (5 bases). Germline values: CDR1 GTSNPN, CDR2 SVGIG (reference sequence). Between the trimmed V and J ends, which lost 3 bases and 1 base, there was a span of 10 bases. The CDR3 is 13 amino acids. The CDR3: CAWRGRSSYEQYF. The CDR3 DNA sequence: TGTGCCTGGAGGGGGCGCTCTTCCTACGAGCAGTACTTC.

This CDR3 is CASSLLTGAEAFF. In nucleotides, the CDR3 is TGTGCCAGCAGTTTGTTGACAGGTGCTGAAGCTTTCTTT. V gene TRBV27 combines with J gene TRBJ1-1; the D gene is possibly TRBD1 (6 bases). Trimming stripped 3 bases from V and 6 bases from J, with 11 bases between. CDR3 length: 13 residues. CDR1 and CDR2 (germline): MNHEY, SMNVEV (reference sequence).

The J gene is TRBJ2-5, the V gene TRBV5-1; 11 nucleotides agree with TRBD2. Germline CDR1 and CDR2: SGHRS and YFSETQ. This CDR3 has 16 residues. V lost 4 bases to trimming and J lost 2 bases; unmatched junction nucleotides: 7. The CDR3 DNA follows: TGCGCCAGCAGCACCGGACTAGCGGGTAATCAAGAGACCCAGTACTTC. Translating gives CASSTGLAGNQETQYF.

The V call is TRBV12-3 or TRBV12-4, the J call TRBJ1-1; 9 bases match TRBD1. The ends lost 4 bases at V and 11 bases at J; junction bases unmatched: 8. The CDR3 length is 13 residues. CDR3 nucleotides: TGTGCCAGCAGTTATCCCGGGACAGGGTTTGCTTTCTTT. It translates to CASSYPGTGFAFF.

V and J are TRBV5-6 and TRBJ1-5; D is unresolved. V lost 4 bases to trimming and J lost 1 base, with 6 bases between them. CDR1 SGHDT and CDR2 YYEEEE come from the germline V gene. CDR3 length: 13 amino acids. DNA of the CDR3: TGTGCCAGCAGCGCGGCCAGCAATCAGCCCCAGCATTTT. Translating gives CASSAASNQPQHF.